This T cell receptor beta chain emerged from a study of cytomegalovirus exposure and HLA in healthy donors (TCRdb year 2017). Some background on the complete study: A later analysis indicated that the 120 validation repertoires were generated on the platform also employed for the roughly 650 repertoires of the first cohort. High-throughput TCR immunosequencing, statistical association of individual TCRs with disease status, and machine learning were combined to predict cytomegalovirus infection status. The study was designed to test whether signatures of past pathogen exposure could be identified by cataloging public T cell receptors. Besides the first cohort of roughly 640 subjects, a separate validation cohort made up of about 120 different subjects was used. General findings and caveats noted by the study authors: In vitro tests confirmed that a few of the cytomegalovirus-associated TCR beta chains recognize cytomegalovirus antigens. The authors suggested that the approach could potentially be generalized to other disease states and immunological phenotypes. Of the cluster scores, 85% to 95% were above 0 in a later analysis, which found that TCRs clustered in the first cohort also tended to co-occur in the approximately 120 validation repertoires. The validation cohort had no HLA typing available for a later analysis, so co-occurrence within that cohort was assessed over all 120 or so repertoires. The classifier was reported to diagnose cytomegalovirus status with high specificity and sensitivity in both the original and validation cohorts. The study listed approximately 160 TCR beta chains as associated with cytomegalovirus. While some public TCRs were present in many individuals, most TCR sequences turned up only very rarely across donors.

This clone was picked up a small number of times. Which antigen it targets is not known. Base qualities were left out, and no much larger clone turns up one base away. The CDR3 covers 15 residues, taking in both the cysteine and the phenylalanine. The DNA shown is the 45-base CDR3, in frame from base 1. After removal of 7 bases from V and 5 bases from J, the junction retains 9 bases not matched to a gene. Sequences MNHNY (CDR1) and SVGAGI (CDR2) are obtained from the germline V gene (reference sequence). The donors were included in the validation cohort of approximately 120 subjects, a group kept apart from the approximately 670-subject first cohort. Receptors were amplified or captured by the immunoSEQ multiplex PCR assay. The source study handled its data this way. A statistical classification framework was built for diagnosing cytomegalovirus status from the catalog of TCR beta chain sequences. TCRdb obtained this table from immuneACCESS and retained in-frame rearrangements with V and J assigned. These tables miss some clones; where compared with another copy, unresolved V genes account for less than half of the shortfall, and the remainder is unexplained. Clonal size and the V and J genes are those of that table, whereas D and trimming came from the DNA. This sample comprises 200,000 to 250,000 clones, approximately 80% of them detected only once. About 14% of the sample rests with the top ten.

The chain joins TRBV6-6 to TRBJ2-5; 11 middle bases align to TRBD2. The specimen was PBMCs. The source is a woman in her 30s in good health and CMV-seropositive. In nucleotides, the sequence is TGTGCCAGCAATCCACTAGCGGGAGTATTGGAGACCCAGTACTTC. Translation gives CASNPLAGVLETQYF.